What follows is one T cell receptor beta chain and its context. What it binds is unknown. This specimen comes from a study of shared clonotypes between healthy human individuals. General observations from the study: Around 5% of naive CD4 clonotypes were shared across several donors.

CD45RO-negative, CCR7-positively selected cells formed the naive CD8 fraction, excluding terminally differentiated effector memory CD45RA+ cells. Every subset had its genomic DNA shared out evenly among several immunoSEQ plates. Sorted-subset replicate PCR reactions contained approximately 190 ng DNA, corresponding to around 30,000 T cell genomes. The method was immunoSEQ multiplex PCR; TCRdb's version includes in-frame clones alone and lacks a portion of them. The table lists hundreds of thousands of clones, 96% of them singletons. The germline CDR1 and CDR2 sequences are KGHSH and LQKENI. The CDR3 has 15 residues. V dropped 2 bases and J dropped 6 bases, with 14 bases sitting between them.

What was sequenced was naive CD8+ T cells sorted from blood. The chain links TRBV18 to TRBJ1-5; D gene uncertain. The clonotype comes from a woman aged 25-40 years in good health. The chain's CDR3 is CASSPSTSDGQPQHF. The CDR3 DNA reads TGTGCCAGCTCACCAAGTACCAGCGACGGTCAGCCCCAGCATTTT. Using reference TRBV18 and TRBJ1-5 for the parts outside the CDR3, the full variable domain is NAGVMQNPRHLVRRRGQEARLRCSPMKGHSHVYWYRQLPEEGLKFMVYLQKENIIDESGMPKERFSAEFPKEGPSILRIQQVVRGDSAAYFCASSPSTSDGQPQHFGDGTRLSIL.